This TCR beta chain was obtained from a study of blood T cell repertoires in COVID-19. On the study more broadly: The cDNA or gDNA used as material had been derived from T cells, B-cell-depleted T cells, or PBMCs.

Each participant's cohort was designated according to participant-reported clinical history. Trimming took 10 bases from V and 5 from J, leaving 17 bases between them. Germline V gene sequence: CDR1 LNHDA, CDR2 SQIVND (reference sequence). The CDR3 is 13 residues long. As handled by the study authors: Amplification of reference gene primers provided the estimated nucleated cell counts. The table came from immunoSEQ multiplex PCR; TCRdb's copy has only in-frame clones and leaves some out. That table supplies the V and J calls and clone size; D and trimming were determined from the DNA. The table records some 190,000 clones, around 84% of them present only once.

This receptor was taken from a woman between 25 and 40 years old who had recovered from COVID-19. This chain connects TRBV19 to TRBJ1-1; TRBD1 might be the D (6 bases). Sequencing was performed on PBMCs or T cells enriched from blood (not recorded which). The DNA for the CDR3 is TGTGCCACTAAGGGGGGGCGGGTTACTGAAGCTTTCTTT. Translation gives CATKGGRVTEAFF. Complete variable domain (other parts from reference TRBV19 and TRBJ1-1): DGGITQSPKYLFRKEGQNVTLSCEQNLNHDAMYWYRQDPGQGLRLIYYSQIVNDFQKGDIAEGYSVSREKKESFPLTVTSAQKNPTAFYLCATKGGRVTEAFFGQGTRLTVV.